The rows below give T cell receptor beta chains drawn from one sample of a study of low-dose radiotherapy and immunotherapy resistance in tumors. TCRdb analysed the reads with MiXCR anew, one entry per CDR3 protein. Here the sample spans some 38,000 distinct CDR3 sequences, under 25% being singletons. This sample comprised PBMCs, obtained after low-dose radiotherapy plus immunotherapy. The source of these receptors is a female donor with ovarian cancer. The CDR3 runs from the conserved cysteine through the conserved F or W. A D gene is named only where the DNA matches it firmly. Only some rows state a clone size, as once, few, many or a class for expanded clones.

d_call: TRBD1
j_call: TRBJ2-7
v_call: TRBV20-1
clone_size: many
cdr3_nt: TGCAGTGCTAGGGACAGGGTTTCCTACGAGCAGTACTTC
cdr3_aa: CSARDRVSYEQYF

d_call: TRBD2
j_call: TRBJ2-2
v_call: TRBV12-3/TRBV12-4
clone_size: many
cdr3_nt: TGTGCCAGCGCGACTAGCGGAGCCGCGAACACCGGGGAGCTGTTTTTT
cdr3_aa: CASATSGAANTGELFF

d_call: NA
j_call: TRBJ1-1
v_call: TRBV10-3
clone_size: many
cdr3_nt: TGTGCCATCAGCCAAGGGGCCGCTGAAGCTTTCTTT
cdr3_aa: CAISQGAAEAFF

d_call: NA
j_call: TRBJ2-5
v_call: TRBV11-2
clone_size: many
cdr3_nt: TGTGCCAGCAGCTTAAGGCTAGAGACCCAGTACTTC
cdr3_aa: CASSLRLETQYF

d_call: TRBD1
j_call: TRBJ2-5
v_call: TRBV5-1
clone_size: many
cdr3_nt: TGCGCCAGCAGCTTGGTGGGACAGGGGGAGACCCAGTACTTC
cdr3_aa: CASSLVGQGETQYF

d_call: NA
j_call: TRBJ2-7
v_call: TRBV7-9
clone_size: few
cdr3_nt: TGTGCCAGCAGCTTAGGGCCGTCGACCTACGAGCAGTACTTC
cdr3_aa: CASSLGPSTYEQYF

d_call: NA
j_call: TRBJ2-7
v_call: TRBV28
clone_size: NA
cdr3_nt: TGTGCCAGCAGTTTTACCCCGGGAGTCTGGGGCGAGCAGTACTTC
cdr3_aa: CASSFTPGVWGEQYF

d_call: TRBD2
j_call: TRBJ2-7
v_call: TRBV5-1
clone_size: many
cdr3_nt: TGCGCCAGCAGCTACCATAGCGGGGGCCCCAACTACGAGCAGTACTTC
cdr3_aa: CASSYHSGGPNYEQYF

d_call: NA
j_call: TRBJ2-3
v_call: TRBV5-4
clone_size: many
cdr3_nt: TGTGCCAGCAGTCGTAGCGGAGGGACAGATACGCAGTATTTT
cdr3_aa: CASSRSGGTDTQYF

d_call: TRBD2
j_call: TRBJ2-1
v_call: TRBV23-1
clone_size: NA
cdr3_nt: TGCGCCAGCAATAGTCTAGCGGGCCACAATGAGCAGTTCTTC
cdr3_aa: CASNSLAGHNEQFF

d_call: NA
j_call: TRBJ2-7
v_call: TRBV6-5
clone_size: NA
cdr3_nt: TGTGCCAGCAGATTGATACAAAACCAACAAAATGAGCAGTACTTC
cdr3_aa: CASRLIQNQQNEQYF

d_call: NA
j_call: TRBJ2-3
v_call: TRBV6-5
clone_size: many
cdr3_nt: TGTGCCAGCAGTTACTCGAGTGGGGGGGGGCCGACAGATACGCAGTATTTT
cdr3_aa: CASSYSSGGGPTDTQYF

d_call: NA
j_call: TRBJ2-7
v_call: TRBV6-6
clone_size: many
cdr3_nt: TGTGCCAGCAGTTACGGTCGGGGCTCCTACGAGCAGTACTTC
cdr3_aa: CASSYGRGSYEQYF

d_call: NA
j_call: TRBJ2-1
v_call: TRBV28
clone_size: NA
cdr3_nt: TGTGCCAGCAGTTTAATCGCCGTGGTCAATGAGCAGTTCTTC
cdr3_aa: CASSLIAVVNEQFF

d_call: NA
j_call: TRBJ1-5
v_call: TRBV25-1
clone_size: NA
cdr3_nt: TGTGCCAGCAGTGACGGGGATAGCAATCAGCCCCAGCATTTT
cdr3_aa: CASSDGDSNQPQHF

d_call: NA
j_call: TRBJ1-2
v_call: TRBV29-1
clone_size: many
cdr3_nt: TGCAGCGTTGATACCTATGGCTACACCTTC
cdr3_aa: CSVDTYGYTF

d_call: NA
j_call: TRBJ2-5
v_call: TRBV5-1
clone_size: many
cdr3_nt: TGCGCCAGCAGCTTCTCCAACCCGCAAGAGACCCAGTACTTC
cdr3_aa: CASSFSNPQETQYF

d_call: NA
j_call: TRBJ2-7
v_call: TRBV5-1
clone_size: few
cdr3_nt: TGCGCCAGCAGCTTTATTCTGGCCCTGGTGGGTGCCTACGAGCAGTACTTC
cdr3_aa: CASSFILALVGAYEQYF

d_call: TRBD2
j_call: TRBJ2-5
v_call: TRBV11-2
clone_size: medium-sized
cdr3_nt: TGTGCCAGCAGCGCAGCGGGGGGGCCGGGGGAGACCCAGTACTTC
cdr3_aa: CASSAAGGPGETQYF

d_call: NA
j_call: TRBJ2-7
v_call: TRBV5-1
clone_size: NA
cdr3_nt: TGCGCCAGCAGGCCGACGCACACCCGCTACGAGCAGTACTTC
cdr3_aa: CASRPTHTRYEQYF

d_call: NA
j_call: TRBJ1-1
v_call: TRBV5-1
clone_size: many
cdr3_nt: TGCGCCAGCAGGACAGGCTGGGGTGGGAACACTGAAGCTTTCTTT
cdr3_aa: CASRTGWGGNTEAFF

d_call: NA
j_call: TRBJ2-1
v_call: TRBV7-8
clone_size: many
cdr3_nt: TGTGCCAGCAGCTTTCCAATGGGTGAGCAGTTCTTC
cdr3_aa: CASSFPMGEQFF

d_call: TRBD2
j_call: TRBJ2-1
v_call: TRBV2
clone_size: NA
cdr3_nt: TGTGCCAGCAGTGGGCGGGGGGCGCCCTTAGAGCAGTTCTTC
cdr3_aa: CASSGRGAPLEQFF

d_call: NA
j_call: TRBJ1-2
v_call: TRBV5-1
clone_size: many
cdr3_nt: TGCGCCAGCAGCCTCACGGCGGGTAACTATGGCTACACCTTC
cdr3_aa: CASSLTAGNYGYTF

d_call: NA
j_call: TRBJ2-2
v_call: TRBV19
clone_size: many
cdr3_nt: TGTGCTAGTAGGGTTCTCGTGAGCACCGGGGAGCTGTTTTTT
cdr3_aa: CASRVLVSTGELFF

d_call: NA
j_call: TRBJ1-5
v_call: TRBV18
clone_size: many
cdr3_nt: TGTGCCAGCTCACCACAGGGAAACAATCAGCCCCAGCATTTT
cdr3_aa: CASSPQGNNQPQHF

d_call: NA
j_call: TRBJ2-3
v_call: TRBV10-2
clone_size: NA
cdr3_nt: TGCGCCAGCAGTGGAGCCCGAAATACGCCAGATACGCAGTATTTT
cdr3_aa: CASSGARNTPDTQYF

d_call: NA
j_call: TRBJ1-5
v_call: TRBV6-5
clone_size: many
cdr3_nt: TGTGCCAGCAGCACGCAGCGGGGGGCCAATCAGCCCCAGCATTTT
cdr3_aa: CASSTQRGANQPQHF

d_call: NA
j_call: TRBJ1-1
v_call: TRBV7-9
clone_size: many
cdr3_nt: TGTGCCAGCAGCTTAGACGAGAACACTGAAGCTTTCTTT
cdr3_aa: CASSLDENTEAFF

d_call: NA
j_call: TRBJ2-2
v_call: TRBV28
clone_size: many
cdr3_nt: TGTGCCAGCGAGCGGGTTACCGGGGAGCTGTTTTTT
cdr3_aa: CASERVTGELFF

d_call: NA
j_call: TRBJ2-1
v_call: TRBV12-3/TRBV12-4
clone_size: many
cdr3_nt: TGTGCCAGCAGTTGGTCAGGGCCCTACAATGAGCAGTTCTTC
cdr3_aa: CASSWSGPYNEQFF

d_call: NA
j_call: TRBJ2-3
v_call: TRBV6-4
clone_size: NA
cdr3_nt: TGTGCCAGCAGTTATAGCGGCACAGATACGCAGTATTTT
cdr3_aa: CASSYSGTDTQYF

d_call: NA
j_call: TRBJ2-3
v_call: TRBV24-1
clone_size: many
cdr3_nt: TGTGCCACCAGTGATCCAGTCAGGGCCCCAGATACGCAGTATTTT
cdr3_aa: CATSDPVRAPDTQYF

d_call: NA
j_call: TRBJ2-6
v_call: TRBV28
clone_size: many
cdr3_nt: TGTGCCAGCGGAAACAGGGCGTTGGCTCCTGGGGCCAACGTCCTGACTTTC
cdr3_aa: CASGNRALAPGANVLTF

d_call: NA
j_call: TRBJ2-7
v_call: TRBV4-2
clone_size: few
cdr3_nt: TGTGCCAGCAGCCAAGGGGATAGCAGGTACGAGCAGTACTTC
cdr3_aa: CASSQGDSRYEQYF

d_call: NA
j_call: TRBJ2-6
v_call: TRBV11-2
clone_size: NA
cdr3_nt: TGTGCCAGCAGTTTTGAGGCCGGGGCCAACGTCCTGACTTTC
cdr3_aa: CASSFEAGANVLTF

d_call: TRBD1
j_call: TRBJ1-2
v_call: TRBV15
clone_size: many
cdr3_nt: TGTGCCACCAGCAGTCGGACAGGGACTGGCTACACCTTC
cdr3_aa: CATSSRTGTGYTF

d_call: NA
j_call: TRBJ2-1
v_call: TRBV12-5
clone_size: many
cdr3_nt: TGTGCTAGTGGTTTCCTCCTGGGGTACGACAATGAGCAGTTCTTC
cdr3_aa: CASGFLLGYDNEQFF

d_call: NA
j_call: TRBJ2-3
v_call: TRBV5-1
clone_size: many
cdr3_nt: TGCGCCAGCAGCTCGGGTCTGTTGAGCACAGATACGCAGTATTTT
cdr3_aa: CASSSGLLSTDTQYF

d_call: NA
j_call: TRBJ2-1
v_call: TRBV19
clone_size: many
cdr3_nt: TGTGCCAGTAGTCCCTCCGGAGCTTCCTACAATGAGCAGTTCTTC
cdr3_aa: CASSPSGASYNEQFF

d_call: NA
j_call: TRBJ1-5
v_call: TRBV6-5
clone_size: many
cdr3_nt: TGTGCCAGCAGCCCGACAGAGGGTCGGAGCAATCAGCCCCAGCATTTT
cdr3_aa: CASSPTEGRSNQPQHF

d_call: NA
j_call: TRBJ2-2
v_call: TRBV11-2
clone_size: many
cdr3_nt: TGTGCCAGCAGCCTCCAAGGGACACCGAACACCGGGGAGCTGTTTTTT
cdr3_aa: CASSLQGTPNTGELFF

d_call: NA
j_call: TRBJ2-7
v_call: TRBV2
clone_size: few
cdr3_nt: TGTGCCAGCAGTGAAATAGAGTCTAGCTCCTACGAGCAGTACTTC
cdr3_aa: CASSEIESSSYEQYF

d_call: TRBD1
j_call: TRBJ1-2
v_call: TRBV28
clone_size: medium-sized
cdr3_nt: TGTGCCAGCAGTCCCGGAGGGACAGGGAACTATGGCTACACCTTC
cdr3_aa: CASSPGGTGNYGYTF

d_call: TRBD1
j_call: TRBJ2-7
v_call: TRBV12-3/TRBV12-4
clone_size: many
cdr3_nt: TGTGCCAGCAGTTTCGGACAGGGCGACGAGCAGTACTTC
cdr3_aa: CASSFGQGDEQYF

d_call: NA
j_call: TRBJ2-1
v_call: TRBV7-6
clone_size: many
cdr3_nt: TGTGCCAGCAGCCCGATTGGGTATGGGCAGTTCTTC
cdr3_aa: CASSPIGYGQFF